Below, 3 T cell receptor beta chains from the same sample are listed, as sequenced in a study of HIV-infected children after antiretroviral therapy interruption. A 3' RACE protocol on RNA, with unique molecular identifiers, produced the TCR library. TCRdb used MiXCR to reprocess the 3' RACE reads, holding one entry per CDR3 protein. Seen here are about 50,000 distinct CDR3 sequences, roughly 4% observed once, and the top ten hold 0.7%. The treatment is: PENTA 11 planned treatment interruption arm or continuous ART arm. This specimen consisted of CD45RA+ CD4+ T cells from PBMCs, pooled from several time points, obtained from a donor given antiretroviral therapy, either interrupted or continuous. As to subset: naive CD4+ CD45RA+ CD45RO- T cells. The source is a pool of human donors with HIV.

In this sample, this clonotype turned up many times. V is TRBV7-9 and J is TRBJ2-1; 11 bases map to TRBD1. V was clipped by 5 bases and J by 6 bases; unmatched bases: 3. This CDR3 has 14 amino acids. The germline V gene encodes CDR1 SEHNR and CDR2 FQNEAQ (reference sequence). The CDR3 is CASSRGQGANEQFF. As DNA, the CDR3 is TGTGCCAGCAGCCGTGGACAGGGGGCCAATGAGCAGTTCTTC.

This clonotype was counted at least ten times. The chain is built from TRBV10-3 and TRBJ2-7; D may be TRBD2 (6 bases). CDR1 ENHRY and CDR2 SYGVKD come from the germline V gene. Between the trimmed V and J ends, which lost 0 bases and 7 bases, there was a span of 16 bases. CDR3 length: 15 residues. The CDR3 coding sequence is TGTGCCATCAGTGAGTCGGCGGGGTCCCCCTGGGAGCAGTACTTC. This codes for CAISESAGSPWEQYF.

The V gene is TRBV12-3 or TRBV12-4, the J gene TRBJ1-2; D perhaps matches TRBD1 (6 bases). The CDR3 covers 14 residues. CDR3 nucleotide sequence: TGTGCTAGTGGTTTCGACAGGTCCAACTATGGCTACACCTTC. Translating gives CASGFDRSNYGYTF.